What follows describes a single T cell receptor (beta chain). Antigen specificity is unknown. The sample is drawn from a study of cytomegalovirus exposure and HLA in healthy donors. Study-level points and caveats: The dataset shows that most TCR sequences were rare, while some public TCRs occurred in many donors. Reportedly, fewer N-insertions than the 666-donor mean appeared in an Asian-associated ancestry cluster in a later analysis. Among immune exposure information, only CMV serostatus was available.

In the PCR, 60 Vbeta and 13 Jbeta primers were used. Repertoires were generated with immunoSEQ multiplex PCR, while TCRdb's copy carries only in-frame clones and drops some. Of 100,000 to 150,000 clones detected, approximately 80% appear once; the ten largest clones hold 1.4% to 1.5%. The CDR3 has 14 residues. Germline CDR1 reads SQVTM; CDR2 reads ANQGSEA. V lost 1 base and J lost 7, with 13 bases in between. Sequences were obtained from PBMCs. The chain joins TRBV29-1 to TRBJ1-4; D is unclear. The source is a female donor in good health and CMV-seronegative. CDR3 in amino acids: CSVEVNLRSEKLFF. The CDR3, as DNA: TGCAGCGTTGAAGTAAACTTGAGGAGTGAAAAACTGTTTTTT. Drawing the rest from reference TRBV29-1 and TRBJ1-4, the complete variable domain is SAVISQKPSRDICQRGTSLTIQCQVDSQVTMMFWYRQQPGQSLTLIATANQGSEATYESGFVIDKFPISRPNLTFSTLTVSNMSPEDSSIYLCSVEVNLRSEKLFFGSGTQLSVL.